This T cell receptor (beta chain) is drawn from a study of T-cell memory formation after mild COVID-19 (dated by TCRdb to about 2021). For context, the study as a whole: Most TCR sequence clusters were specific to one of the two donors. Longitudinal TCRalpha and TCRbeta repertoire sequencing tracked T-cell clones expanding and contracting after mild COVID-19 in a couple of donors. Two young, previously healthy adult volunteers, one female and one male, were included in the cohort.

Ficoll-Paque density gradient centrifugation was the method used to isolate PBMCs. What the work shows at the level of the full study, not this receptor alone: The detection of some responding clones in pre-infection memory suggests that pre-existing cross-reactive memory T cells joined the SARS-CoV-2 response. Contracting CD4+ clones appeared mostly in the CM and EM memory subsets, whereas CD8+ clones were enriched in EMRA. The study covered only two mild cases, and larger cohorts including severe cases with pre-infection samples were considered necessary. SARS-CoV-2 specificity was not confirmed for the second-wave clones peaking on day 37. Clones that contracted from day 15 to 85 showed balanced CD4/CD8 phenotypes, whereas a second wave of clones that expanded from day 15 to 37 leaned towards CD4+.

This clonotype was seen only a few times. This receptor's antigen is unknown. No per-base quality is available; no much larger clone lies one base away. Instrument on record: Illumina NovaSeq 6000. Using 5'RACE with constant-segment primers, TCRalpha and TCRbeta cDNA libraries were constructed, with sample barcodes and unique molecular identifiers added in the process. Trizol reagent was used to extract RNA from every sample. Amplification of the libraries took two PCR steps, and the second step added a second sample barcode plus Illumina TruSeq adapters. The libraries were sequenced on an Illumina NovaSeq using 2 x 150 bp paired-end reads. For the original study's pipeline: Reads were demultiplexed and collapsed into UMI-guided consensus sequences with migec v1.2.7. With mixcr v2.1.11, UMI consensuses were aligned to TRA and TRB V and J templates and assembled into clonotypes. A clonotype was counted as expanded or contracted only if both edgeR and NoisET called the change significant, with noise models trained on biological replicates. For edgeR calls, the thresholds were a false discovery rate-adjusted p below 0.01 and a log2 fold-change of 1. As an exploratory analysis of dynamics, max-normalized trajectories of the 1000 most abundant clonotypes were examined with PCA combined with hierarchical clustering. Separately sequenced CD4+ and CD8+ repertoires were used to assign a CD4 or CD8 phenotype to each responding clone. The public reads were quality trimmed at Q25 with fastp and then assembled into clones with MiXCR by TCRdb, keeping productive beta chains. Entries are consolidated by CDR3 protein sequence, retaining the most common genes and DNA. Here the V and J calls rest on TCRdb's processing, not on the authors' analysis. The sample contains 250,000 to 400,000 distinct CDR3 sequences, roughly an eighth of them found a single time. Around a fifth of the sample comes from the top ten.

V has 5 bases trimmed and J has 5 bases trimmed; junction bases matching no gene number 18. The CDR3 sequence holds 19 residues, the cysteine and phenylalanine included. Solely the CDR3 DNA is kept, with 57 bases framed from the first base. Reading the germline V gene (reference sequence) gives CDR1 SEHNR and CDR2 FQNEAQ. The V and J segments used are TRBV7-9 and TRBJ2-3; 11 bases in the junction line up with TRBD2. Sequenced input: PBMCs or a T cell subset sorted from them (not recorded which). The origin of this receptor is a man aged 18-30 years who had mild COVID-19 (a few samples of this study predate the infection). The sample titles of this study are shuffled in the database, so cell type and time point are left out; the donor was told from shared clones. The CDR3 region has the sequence CASSPPSTSSGGREDTQYF. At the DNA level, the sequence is TGTGCCAGCAGCCCCCCATCGACCTCTAGCGGGGGGCGAGAAGATACGCAGTATTTT.